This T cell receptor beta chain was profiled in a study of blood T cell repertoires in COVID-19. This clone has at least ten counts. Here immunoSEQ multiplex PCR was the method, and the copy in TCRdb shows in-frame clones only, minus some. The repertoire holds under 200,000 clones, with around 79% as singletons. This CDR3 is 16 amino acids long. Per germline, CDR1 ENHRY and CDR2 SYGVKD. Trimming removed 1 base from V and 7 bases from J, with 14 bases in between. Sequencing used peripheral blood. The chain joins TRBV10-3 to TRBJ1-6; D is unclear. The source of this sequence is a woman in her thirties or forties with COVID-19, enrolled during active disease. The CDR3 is CAISEFLLAGNSPLHF. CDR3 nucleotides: TGTGCCATCAGTGAGTTCCTTCTAGCGGGGAATTCACCCCTCCACTTT.